The entry that follows covers one T cell receptor (beta chain) sequence. The antigen it recognizes is unknown. No much larger clonotype is one base removed from it; base qualities were not supplied. The CDR3 holds 13 amino acids from the cysteine to the phenylalanine. Here the CDR3 DNA is all that survives: 39 bases in frame from base 1. V is clipped by 5 bases and J by 2 bases, and the sequence between their germline boundaries is 10 bases long. As encoded in the germline V gene, CDR1 is SGHVS while CDR2 is FQNEAQ. This record comes from a study of OX40 agonist ivuxolimab in advanced cancers. A note on the overall study: Ivuxolimab was a fully human IgG2 agonistic monoclonal antibody targeting the costimulatory receptor OX40 (CD134). Partial responses were achieved by three dose-escalation patients, of whom one had hepatocellular carcinoma and two had cutaneous melanoma. Peripheral TCRbeta sequencing aimed to test whether ivuxolimab altered TCR sequence diversity and caused clonal T-cell expansion. A male proportion of approximately 83% and a mean age of approximately 60 years, ranging from 23 to 79, were recorded for the dose-escalation cohort. The paper describes the monotherapy dose-escalation part (N of about 47 patients) of the phase I trial of ivuxolimab. Intravenous ivuxolimab was administered to patients every 2 weeks at six dose levels: 0.01, 0.1, 0.3, 1.5, 3 and 10 mg/kg. Patients were allowed to have had prior anti-PD-1, anti-PD-L1 or anti-CTLA-4 therapy, and more than 30% of the dose-escalation patients had previously received checkpoint inhibitors. Of the roughly 52 dose-escalation patients, hepatocellular carcinoma was present in around 20, melanoma in approximately 15, renal cell carcinoma in 9 and head and neck cancer in 9.

To sequence the TCRbeta CDR3 region, genomic DNA was isolated from the sorted cells. TCRbeta CDR3 regions were sequenced using the immunoSEQ Assay. In TCRdb, the immuneACCESS table is reduced to in-frame sequences with V and J assigned. These tables do not hold every clone; where another copy was compared, an unresolved V gene accounts for under half, and the others remain unexplained. Present in this sample are 81,000 or so clones, about 89% of which were seen just once. Of the sample, under 8.5% is held by the ten largest clones. Beyond this particular receptor, the publication reports: After ivuxolimab, expanded clones were on average more numerous among CD8+ T cells than among CD4+ T cells. Partial responders in the 0.1-3.0 mg/kg groups had among the lowest normalized peripheral clonal expansion, especially among CD8+ T cells. At doses of 0.1 to 3.0 mg/kg, clonal expansion of both CD4+ and CD8+ blood T cells was observed from baseline to week 6. Low levels of normalized T-cell clonal expansion were also seen in some patients who did not respond. The antigen specificity of the clonally expanded peripheral T cells was not determined.

Patients with autoimmune disease history or receiving systemic immunosuppression were excluded from the trial. Peripheral blood for TCR sequencing was collected from all dose cohorts at baseline, on cycle 4 day 1, and on cycle 7 day 1. Samples came from an open-label, multicenter, first-in-human phase I dose-escalation trial of ivuxolimab. Adults with locally advanced or metastatic melanoma, renal cell, hepatocellular, or head and neck squamous cell carcinoma were enrolled in the trial. CD4+ and CD8+ T cells were sorted separately from peripheral blood before TCR sequencing. Sequencing was performed on CD4+ or CD8+ T cells sorted from blood, taken in a trial of the OX40 agonist ivuxolimab. The rearranged chain carries TRBV7-8 and TRBJ2-7; the D gene remains uncertain. The receptor was derived from an adult with an advanced solid tumor such as melanoma, head and neck, liver or kidney cancer. The DNA sequence is TGTGCCAGCAGCCCGGCCGCCACCTACGAGCAGTACTTC. Its protein is CASSPAATYEQYF.